These 20 T cell receptor beta chains came from one sample sequenced in a study of T cells in Graves' hyperthyroidism and ophthalmopathy. Regions amplified from RNA transcripts were the TCR beta CDR3 regions. First-round RT-PCR with HTBI primers amplified the TCR CDR3 region. TCRdb reprocessed the multiplex PCR reads via MiXCR and lists one record per CDR3 protein. Here the sample spans nearly 250,000 distinct CDR3 sequences, roughly 17% being singletons. The material sequenced was blood. Source of these receptors: a woman aged 18-35 years with Graves' ophthalmopathy.

This clonotype was seen at least ten times. This chain uses TRBV5-4 with TRBJ2-1; maybe TRBD2 (6 bases). Looked up from germline, CDR1 is SGHNT and CDR2 is YYREEE (reference sequence). This CDR3 is 12 amino acids long. Trimming shortened V by 2 bases and J by 10 bases, and 10 bases separated the two germline ends. The CDR3 DNA follows: TGTGCCAGCAGCTTAATTAGCGGAGAGCAGTTCTTC. Translated: CASSLISGEQFF.

This clonotype was counted ten times or more. The chain joins TRBV12-3 or TRBV12-4 to TRBJ2-2, with D uncertain. The CDR3 is made up of 12 amino acids. The V end was cut by 7 bases, the J end by 2 bases, with 5 bases between. CDR3 DNA: TGTGCCAGCACCCACAACACCGGGGAGCTGTTTTTT. It translates to CASTHNTGELFF.

This chain connects TRBV15 to TRBJ2-2; maybe TRBD2 (6 bases). The CDR3 covers 16 residues. V was pared by 0 bases and J by 5 bases, with 13 bases between. The germline gives CDR1 LNHNV, CDR2 YYDKDF (reference sequence). The CDR3 here is CATSRDLVGGTGELFF. The CDR3 DNA reads as TGTGCCACCAGCAGAGATTTGGTGGGAGGAACCGGGGAGCTGTTTTTT.

This clonotype was counted ten times or more. The chain uses TRBV11-2 and TRBJ2-3, with D unclear. CDR1 is SGHAT, CDR2 FQNNGV, per germline. The CDR3 is 18 residues long. The germline V and J ends were trimmed by 5 bases and 0 bases, with 21 bases remaining between them. The CDR3 reads CASSPSRSGARSTDTQYF. The CDR3 DNA follows: TGTGCCAGCAGCCCTAGTAGGTCTGGAGCTCGAAGCACAGATACGCAGTATTTT.

This clonotype occurred many times. The chain couples TRBV7-2 to TRBJ2-1; D unclear. The germline CDR1 and CDR2 sequences are SGHTA and FQGNSA. The CDR3 length is 15 residues. V was clipped by 5 bases and J by 6 bases, with 17 bases between them. The CDR3 DNA follows: TGTGCCAGCAGCCCACCGGACCCTTGGGGCAATGAGCAGTTCTTC. Residues: CASSPPDPWGNEQFF.

This clonotype was seen ten or more times. The CDR3 loop reads CASSRGLNTEAFF. In DNA, the CDR3 is TGTGCCAGCAGCCGCGGACTCAACACTGAAGCTTTCTTT. The chain has TRBV14 and TRBJ1-1; D unresolved. The germline CDR1 and CDR2 sequences are SGHDN and FVKESK. Trimming took 4 bases from V and 2 from J, leaving 8 bases between them. CDR3 length: 13 residues. The entire variable domain, with the rest obtained from reference TRBV14 and TRBJ1-1, is as follows: EAGVTQFPSHSVIEKGQTVTLRCDPISGHDNLYWYRRVMGKEIKFLLHFVKESKQDESGMPNNRFLAERTGGTYSTLKVQPAELEDSGVYFCASSRGLNTEAFFGQGTRLTVV.

This clonotype was detected ten times or more. The chain couples TRBV20-1 to TRBJ1-5; D remains ambiguous. Germline V gene sequence: CDR1 DFQATT, CDR2 SNEGSKA (reference sequence). The length of the CDR3 is 15 residues. The V end was cut by 0 bases, the J end by 6 bases, with 15 bases between. Here the CDR3 reads CSARDQDDLFQPQHF. The CDR3 nucleotides read TGCAGTGCTAGAGATCAAGATGATCTGTTTCAGCCCCAGCATTTT.

With regard to this clonotype: This may come from a read error, since a much larger clone is one base off. The chain links TRBV29-1 to TRBJ2-1, with 7 positions matching TRBD1. This CDR3 has 13 residues. CDR1 SQVTM and CDR2 ANQGSEA come from the germline V gene. V lost 3 bases, J lost 10 bases, and 9 bases stayed unmatched. CDR3 protein: CSVDRQGTYEQFF. CDR3 bases: TGCAGCGTTGATCGACAGGGTACGTACGAGCAGTTCTTC.

This chain links TRBV11-2 with TRBJ2-1; TRBD2 agrees at 10 bases. Germline V gene lookup returns CDR1 SGHAT and CDR2 FQNNGV. The CDR3 runs to 18 residues. Losses at the gene ends were 2 bases for V and 5 bases for J; bases not matched to a gene: 12. The DNA of the CDR3 is TGTGCCAGCAGCTTAAGTGGGGGCACTAGCGGGGCGGACAATGAGCAGTTCTTC. Protein: CASSLSGGTSGADNEQFF.

The chain joins TRBV7-2 to TRBJ2-3; weak D call: TRBD2 (6 bases). Germline V gene lookup returns CDR1 SGHTA and CDR2 FQGNSA. The CDR3 extends over 15 amino acids. V was pared by 1 base and J by 2 bases, with 10 bases between. CDR3 DNA: TGTGCCAGCAGCTTAGGCGGCGGGATCACAGATACGCAGTATTTT. Encoded protein: CASSLGGGITDTQYF.

This clonotype was seen ten or more times. The chain has TRBV7-2 and TRBJ2-1; 8 bases agree with TRBD2. Germline-derived CDR1 and CDR2 are SGHTA and FQGNSA. J gave up 6 bases and V 3 bases, and 4 bases lay outside the gene matches. The CDR3 has 14 amino acids. In nucleotides, the CDR3 is TGTGCCAGCAGCTTTAGCGGGATTGTCAATGAGCAGTTCTTC. Encoded protein: CASSFSGIVNEQFF.

The rearrangement joins TRBV7-8 to TRBJ1-5; 7 nucleotides agree with TRBD1. J lost 4 bases, V lost 3 bases, and 9 bases had no gene match. The CDR3 consists of 16 residues. Germline values: CDR1 SGHVS, CDR2 FQNEAQ. As DNA, the CDR3 is TGTGCCAGCAGCTTTGGACAGGCCATAGGGAATCAGCCCCAGCATTTT. Amino acid sequence: CASSFGQAIGNQPQHF.

The chain is built from TRBV7-3 and TRBJ2-1, with 12 bases matching TRBD2. Trimming removed 2 bases from V and 8 bases from J; junction bases left unmatched: 4. This CDR3 contains 15 residues. Germline values: CDR1 SGHTA, CDR2 FQGTGA. CDR3 sequence: CASSLLAGGPYEQFF. As DNA, the CDR3 is TGTGCCAGCAGCTTACTAGCGGGAGGGCCATATGAGCAGTTCTTC.

This clonotype was recorded at least ten times. V is TRBV2 and J is TRBJ2-3, with D possibly being TRBD1 (5 bases). The CDR3 is 14 amino acids. Germline CDR1 is SNHLY and CDR2 is FYNNEI. Trimming took off 8 bases at V and 4 bases at J, with 16 bases between the two ends. In nucleotides, the CDR3 is TGTGCCAGCGGTGGCAGGGATGGATCAGATACGCAGTATTTT. Translating it yields CASGGRDGSDTQYF.

This clonotype was observed a handful of times. The chain couples TRBV19 to TRBJ2-7; maybe TRBD1 (6 bases). V was trimmed by 5 bases and J by 5 bases, leaving 19 bases between them. The germline CDR1 and CDR2 sequences are LNHDA and SQIVND (reference sequence). The CDR3 has 15 residues. The CDR3 here is CASSPGQPGQHEQYF. DNA of the CDR3: TGTGCCAGTAGTCCAGGACAGCCTGGGCAACACGAGCAGTACTTC.

This clonotype was seen ten or more times. The chain is built from TRBV27 and TRBJ2-4; D might be TRBD1 (5 bases). Germline CDR1 is MNHEY and CDR2 is SMNVEV (reference sequence). The CDR3 loop spans 14 amino acids. Trimming pared 2 bases from V and 2 bases from J, leaving 7 bases between. The CDR3: CASSLRQTKNIQYF. CDR3 DNA sequence: TGTGCCAGCAGTTTAAGACAGACCAAAAACATTCAGTACTTC.

This clonotype was detected ten times or more. The chain recombines TRBV3-1 with TRBJ2-5; 8 nucleotides match TRBD1. J was trimmed by 1 base and V by 5 bases; bases with no gene match: 12. There are 17 residues in the CDR3. CDR1 LGHDT and CDR2 YNNKEL come from the germline V gene (reference sequence). CDR3 in DNA: TGTGCCAGCAGCTCTGGACAGGGAGGATGGTCCCAAGAGACCCAGTACTTC. Amino acids: CASSSGQGGWSQETQYF.

V usage is TRBV10-3 and J usage is TRBJ2-3; D unresolved. The CDR3 sequence is 12 residues long. CDR1 is ENHRY and CDR2 is SYGVKD in the germline V gene. Trimming pared 2 bases from V and 4 bases from J, leaving 4 bases between. The CDR3 reads CAISESADTQYF. The DNA for the CDR3 is TGTGCCATCAGTGAGAGCGCAGATACGCAGTATTTT.

In this sample, this clonotype turned up many times. V usage is TRBV5-4 and J usage is TRBJ2-7; D tentatively reads TRBD1 or TRBD2 (5 bases each). The CDR3 consists of 15 residues. The germline gives CDR1 SGHNT, CDR2 YYREEE (reference sequence). The V end lost 4 bases, the J end lost 3 bases, and 17 bases lay between the germline ends. The CDR3 here is CASSVGTGEGYEQYF. In nucleotides, the CDR3 is TGTGCCAGCAGCGTGGGGACGGGCGAAGGCTACGAGCAGTACTTC.

This clonotype was seen ten or more times. The chain is built from TRBV28 and TRBJ2-1; 12 bases line up with TRBD2. The junction had 6 bases not matched to a gene; V was cut back by 5 bases and J by 4 bases. This CDR3 contains 16 residues. CDR1 is MDHEN, CDR2 SYDVKM, per germline. The CDR3 reads CASSRTSGKGYNEQFF. The CDR3 DNA sequence: TGTGCCAGCAGTAGGACTAGCGGGAAAGGGTACAATGAGCAGTTCTTC.